Below are 17 T cell receptor beta chains sequenced from a single sample in a study of blood T cell repertoires in COVID-19 (dated by TCRdb to the early 2020s). Library creation used the immunoSEQ multiplex PCR assay. Entries here come from immuneACCESS through TCRdb and include only in-frame sequences with V and J called. Some clones fail to appear in such tables; in the studies checked, an unresolved V gene covers under half of the shortfall, and the cause of the remainder is unknown. The sample data list more than 350,000 clones, and more than 70% of these were observed just once. Around 1.5% of the sample lies in the top ten. The specimen was PBMCs or T cells enriched from blood (not recorded which). The receptors here all came from a woman between 18 and 30 years old who had been exposed to COVID-19.

The chain links TRBV30 to TRBJ2-7, with 7 bases aligning to TRBD2. There are 12 residues in the CDR3. After removal of 5 bases from V and 3 bases from J, the junction contained 4 bases not matched to a gene. In germline, CDR1 is GTSNPN, CDR2 SVGIG (reference sequence). The CDR3 here is CAWGRELYEQYF. The DNA of the CDR3 is TGTGCCTGGGGGCGGGAGCTCTACGAGCAGTACTTC.

The chain uses TRBV7-9 and TRBJ1-1; a possible D gene is TRBD1 (5 bases). V was pared by 0 bases and J by 7 bases, with 9 bases between. CDR3 length equals 13 residues. Germline V lookup: CDR1 SEHNR, CDR2 FQNEAQ (reference sequence). CDR3 DNA sequence: TGTGCCAGCAGCTTAGCGTGGGGACTTGAAGCTTTCTTT. Its protein is CASSLAWGLEAFF.

The chain links TRBV4-2 to TRBJ2-3, with no clear D. CDR3 length: 14 residues. Per germline, CDR1 LGHNA and CDR2 YNFKEQ. With 1 base removed from V and 2 bases from J, the gap between germline ends came to 7 bases. The CDR3 is CASSQGLHTDTQYF. In DNA form, the CDR3 reads TGTGCCAGCAGCCAAGGACTGCACACAGATACGCAGTATTTT.

The V gene is TRBV18, the J gene TRBJ2-7; 7 bases map to TRBD1. The CDR3 contains 14 residues. Germline lookup yields CDR1 KGHSH and CDR2 LQKENI. The junction had 3 bases not matched to a gene; V was cut back by 2 bases and J by 2 bases. The CDR3 loop reads CASSPRQGPYEQYF. The CDR3 DNA sequence: TGTGCCAGCTCACCAAGACAGGGACCCTACGAGCAGTACTTC.

The gene calls are TRBV3-1 (or the pseudogene TRBV3-2) and TRBJ2-1; 7 nucleotides match TRBD2. Trimming took 5 bases from V and 7 from J; bases not matched to a gene: 11. The CDR3 consists of 15 residues. Per germline, CDR1 LGHDT and CDR2 YNNKEL (reference sequence). The CDR3 protein is CASSEPGTTGNEQFF. The CDR3 DNA reads as TGTGCCAGCAGCGAACCAGGGACTACCGGAAATGAGCAGTTCTTC.

This sequence joins TRBV5-6 and TRBJ1-3, with D maybe TRBD1 (6 bases). Deletions cut 2 bases from V and 2 bases from J, with 17 bases between. Germline V lookup: CDR1 SGHDT, CDR2 YYEEEE. The CDR3 is made up of 17 amino acids. The CDR3 nucleotides are TGTGCCAGCAGCTTAGAGACAGGACAGACTACTGGAAACACCATATATTTT. This translates into CASSLETGQTTGNTIYF.

The V call is TRBV19, the J call TRBJ1-4; D is perhaps TRBD1 (6 bases). V gave up 5 bases and J gave up 4 bases, with 11 bases separating them. The CDR3 totals 14 residues. Looked up from germline, CDR1 is LNHDA and CDR2 is SQIVND (reference sequence). The CDR3 sequence is CASSPRQVNEKLFF. CDR3 bases: TGTGCCAGTAGTCCGAGACAGGTTAATGAAAAACTGTTTTTT.

V is TRBV7-6 and J is TRBJ2-1; 9 bases match TRBD2. Germline V gene sequence: CDR1 SGHVS, CDR2 FNYEAQ. V gave up 0 bases and J gave up 2 bases; unmatched junction bases: 2. This CDR3 has 16 amino acids. The CDR3 spells CASSLALAGTYNEQFF. The DNA for the CDR3 is TGTGCCAGCAGCTTAGCTCTAGCGGGGACCTACAATGAGCAGTTCTTC.

V usage is TRBV6-5 and J usage is TRBJ2-2, with D tentatively TRBD1 (5 bases). Germline CDR1 and CDR2: MNHEY and SVGAGI. V lost 6 bases, J lost 0 bases, and 5 bases lay in between. The CDR3 runs 13 residues. The CDR3 loop is CASRTANTGELFF. CDR3 bases: TGTGCCAGCAGGACAGCGAACACCGGGGAGCTGTTTTTT.

This clone was seen only once. The V gene is TRBV5-6, the J gene TRBJ1-1; D is unresolved. The CDR3 length is 15 residues. V lost 2 bases, J lost 1 base, and 12 bases lay in between. In germline, CDR1 is SGHDT, CDR2 YYEEEE. The CDR3 loop reads CASSFLYGANTEAFF. CDR3 bases: TGTGCCAGCAGCTTTCTTTACGGAGCGAACACTGAAGCTTTCTTT.

The chain links TRBV4-1 to TRBJ2-7; 8 bases map to TRBD2. Losses at the gene ends were 0 bases for V and 4 bases for J; bases not matched to a gene: 5. The CDR3 runs 15 residues. CDR1 and CDR2 from the germline V gene are MGHRA and YSYEKL. The chain's CDR3 is CASSQDSGGPYEQYF. The CDR3 region has the DNA TGCGCCAGCAGCCAAGACTCGGGAGGGCCGTACGAGCAGTACTTC.

The chain employs TRBV7-8 and TRBJ2-1; 13 bases line up with TRBD2. Per germline, CDR1 SGHVS and CDR2 FQNEAQ. This CDR3 has 16 amino acids. The V gene end was trimmed by 5 bases and the J gene end by 6 bases; junction bases not matched to a gene: 7. For the CDR3, the DNA is TGTGCCAGCAGCCTCGGACTAGCGGGGGCAGGCAATGAGCAGTTCTTC. This sequence encodes CASSLGLAGAGNEQFF.

This clone has just one count. The V and J genes are TRBV9 and TRBJ1-4; tentatively, D is TRBD1 (5 bases). The CDR3 loop spans 14 amino acids. The V gene lost 0 bases and the J gene lost 7 bases, with 10 bases spanning the gap. CDR1 and CDR2 from the germline V gene are SGDLS and YYNGEE. The CDR3 region is CASSVGGDGEKLFF. The CDR3 DNA is TGTGCCAGCAGCGTAGGGGGCGACGGTGAAAAACTGTTTTTT.

The rearrangement joins TRBV18 to TRBJ1-1, with 9 nucleotides matching TRBD1. After removal of 4 bases from V and 7 bases from J, the junction contained 10 bases not matched to a gene. The CDR3 is 15 residues long. Germline CDR1 KGHSH, CDR2 LQKENI. CDR3 residues: CASSQPGQGESEAFF. For the CDR3, the DNA is TGTGCCAGCTCACAACCGGGACAGGGTGAAAGTGAAGCTTTCTTT.

This clone was found a few times. The chain carries TRBV10-3 and TRBJ2-1, with TRBD1 as a possible D gene (5 bases). Germline V lookup: CDR1 ENHRY, CDR2 SYGVKD. This CDR3 has 16 residues. Trimming left V 2 bases short and J 5 bases short, with 16 bases between. Here the CDR3 DNA reads TGTGCCATCAGTGAGGGGGCCCAACTGAAACACAATGAGCAGTTCTTC. Residues: CAISEGAQLKHNEQFF.

The V gene is TRBV5-1, the J gene TRBJ1-4; 9 bases map to TRBD1. Trimming at V came to 4 bases and at J to 7 bases, leaving 8 bases not matched to a gene. Germline-derived CDR1 and CDR2 are SGHRS and YFSETQ. The CDR3 covers 15 residues. The CDR3 loop reads CASSTGQGAVEKLFF. CDR3 in DNA: TGCGCCAGCAGCACGGGACAGGGAGCGGTTGAAAAACTGTTTTTT.

The chain recombines TRBV2 with TRBJ2-7, with 7 bases fitting TRBD1. The germline V gene encodes CDR1 SNHLY and CDR2 FYNNEI. The CDR3 length is 16 residues. The junction had 11 bases not matched to a gene; V was cut back by 6 bases and J by 0 bases. CDR3 DNA: TGTGCCAGCAGGGATCACAGGGGTGGGAGCTCCTACGAGCAGTACTTC. Protein sequence: CASRDHRGGSSYEQYF.